These 14 T cell receptor beta chains were all obtained from the same sample, sequenced in a study of shared clonotypes between healthy human individuals. TCRdb's table, derived via immunoSEQ multiplex PCR, lists solely in-frame clones and lacks some. The table records 450,000 to 500,000 clones, around 85% of them present only once. Sequencing input: PBMCs. Receptors originate from a woman in her thirties or forties in good health. Some clones in this sample may be carry-over from other donors' samples.

The V call is TRBV5-1, the J call TRBJ2-3; 9 nucleotides line up with TRBD1. Losses at the gene ends were 6 bases for V and 4 bases for J; bases not matched to a gene: 6. The CDR3 is 14 amino acids. Germline assignment: CDR1 SGHRS and CDR2 YFSETQ. CDR3 residues: CASTATGGADTQYF. CDR3 in DNA: TGCGCCAGCACGGCGACAGGGGGGGCAGATACGCAGTATTTT.

In the case of this clone: The junction departs from the called germline gene at one end, perhaps through a read error. Other nucleotide sequences from this sample produce the same CDR3. The chain carries TRBV7-9 and TRBJ2-5; 9 bases line up with TRBD2. The J call may be faulty, since TRBJ2-7 better matches the DNA end. Germline-derived CDR1 and CDR2 are SEHNR and FQNEAQ (reference sequence). The CDR3 is 17 residues long. The CDR3 DNA sequence: TGTGCAAGCAGCCCCATACCGGGACTAGCAAAGGGTGGCGAGCAGTACTTC. This encodes CASSPIPGLAKGGEQYF.

For this clone: A far more abundant clone sits one base away, making this likely a read error. The identical CDR3 is also encoded by other nucleotide sequences in the sample. The CDR3 protein is CSGGSGKNIQYF. The CDR3 DNA reads TGCAGCGGGGGGAGTGGCAAAAACATCCAGTACTTC. The V and J genes are TRBV29-1 and TRBJ2-4, with D perhaps given as TRBD1 or TRBD2 (5 bases each). Germline CDR1 SQVTM, CDR2 ANQGSEA. This CDR3 has 12 amino acids.

This clone showed up just a few times. CDR3 nucleotides: TGTGCCAGCACTTGGGACTCCTTGAACACCGGGGAGCTGTTTTTT. Translating it yields CASTWDSLNTGELFF. The chain joins TRBV27 to TRBJ2-2; possibly TRBD2 for D (6 bases). The CDR3 spans 15 residues. V was clipped by 7 bases and J by 1 base, with 13 bases between them. CDR1 and CDR2 from the germline V gene are MNHEY and SMNVEV (reference sequence).

Concerning this clone: This may arise from a read error, as a much more abundant clone is one base away. The CDR3 protein is CSSSKLGLANSYEQYF. DNA of the CDR3: TGTTCCAGCAGCAAACTCGGACTAGCCAACTCCTACGAGCAGTACTTC. The chain is built from TRBV14 and TRBJ2-7, with TRBD2 identical over 8 bases. This CDR3 region has 16 residues. CDR1 is SGHDN and CDR2 is FVKESK in the germline V gene.

V usage is TRBV25-1 and J usage is TRBJ1-3; tentative D call: TRBD1 (6 bases). Germline CDR1 reads MGHDK; CDR2 reads SYGVNS. This CDR3 region has 15 residues. V lost 5 bases and J 2 bases, leaving 13 bases between the germline ends. In DNA form, the CDR3 reads TGTGCCAGCAGTTTACAGGGTATTGCTGGAAACACCATATATTTT. Its translation is CASSLQGIAGNTIYF.

As regards this clone: A far larger clone is just one base off, so this is likely a read error. The sample holds other DNA sequences that translate to the same CDR3. This sequence joins TRBV4-2 and TRBJ2-7; D might be TRBD1 (5 bases). The CDR3 is made up of 17 amino acids. Trimming left V 0 bases short and J 2 bases short, with 17 bases between. The V gene's germline CDR1 is LGHNA and CDR2 YNFKEQ. The CDR3: CASSQEGPTEPTYEQYF. CDR3 nucleotide sequence: TGTGCCAGCAGCCAAGAGGGGCCAACAGAGCCCACCTACGAGCAGTACTTC.

This clone was counted a single time. The chain employs TRBV6-5 and TRBJ2-7, with D perhaps matching TRBD1 (6 bases). The V end lost 3 bases, the J end lost 9 bases, and 21 bases lay between the germline ends. Per germline, CDR1 MNHEY and CDR2 SVGAGI. This CDR3 spans 15 amino acids. The CDR3 sequence is CASSYQRQGSNVQYF. The CDR3 nucleotides are TGTGCCAGCAGTTATCAACGGCAGGGGAGTAACGTGCAGTACTTC.

The chain uses TRBV18 and TRBJ1-4; no clear D. V was pared by 2 bases and J by 4 bases, with 5 bases between. The CDR3 has 13 residues. Germline V gives CDR1 KGHSH, CDR2 LQKENI. The CDR3 protein is CASSPSVNEKLFF. CDR3 DNA sequence: TGTGCCAGCTCACCATCGGTTAATGAAAAACTGTTTTTT.

The V and J genes are TRBV19 and TRBJ2-1; 10 positions agree with TRBD2. This CDR3 is built from 16 residues. V was clipped by 0 bases and J by 8 bases; unmatched bases: 7. Germline-derived CDR1 and CDR2 are LNHDA and SQIVND (reference sequence). CDR3 loop: CASSIDSSSGRDEQFF. CDR3 DNA sequence: TGTGCCAGTAGTATAGATTCGTCTAGCGGGAGAGATGAGCAGTTCTTC.

On this clone: This likely reflects a read error, since a far larger clone is one base away. The chain joins TRBV6-1 to TRBJ1-1, with 7 bases matching TRBD1. This CDR3 has 15 amino acids. The germline V gene encodes CDR1 MNHNS and CDR2 SASEGT. The CDR3, as DNA: TGTGCCAGCAGTGAACAGGAAGACAGGGCGACTGAAGTTTTCTTT. Encoded protein: CASSEQEDRATEVFF.

Concerning this clone: A much larger clone lies one base from this, so it may be a read error. DNA for the CDR3: TGTGCCAGCAGTCGGACAGGGGACTATGGCTACACCTTC. This codes for CASSRTGDYGYTF. The rearrangement links TRBV28 to TRBJ1-2; 9 nucleotides line up with TRBD1. This CDR3 comprises 13 residues. Germline V gene lookup returns CDR1 MDHEN and CDR2 SYDVKM. Losses at the gene ends were 5 bases for V and 3 bases for J; bases not matched to a gene: 1.

Worth noting for this clone: A far larger clone lies a single base away; this is likely a read error. The genes are TRBV28 and TRBJ1-3; D uncertain. Germline CDR1 MDHEN, CDR2 SYDVKM. The CDR3 contains 13 residues. The CDR3 loop reads CASSFVSGDTIYF. In nucleotides, the CDR3 is TGTGCCAGCAGTTTCGTCTCTGGAGACACCATATATTTT.

This clone was detected once. A far larger clone is one nucleotide away, so this likely arose from a read error. Other DNA sequences in this specimen translate into the identical CDR3. V gene TRBV30 combines with J gene TRBJ2-7; 8 bases match TRBD1. Per the germline V gene, CDR1 is GTSNPN and CDR2 is SVGIG (reference sequence). This CDR3 region has 15 residues. In DNA form, the CDR3 reads TGTGCCTGGATATCCCTGCAGGGGGCTTTTTACGAACAGTACTTC. It translates to CAWISLQGAFYEQYF. The whole variable domain, remainder taken from reference TRBV30 and TRBJ2-7, is SQTIHQWPATLVQPVGSPLSLECTVEGTSNPNLYWYRQAAGRGLQLLFYSVGIGQISSEVPQNLSASRPQDRQFILSSKKLLLSDSGFYLCAWISLQGAFYEQYFGPGTRLTVT.